The present T cell receptor beta chain was sequenced within a study of T cells in Graves' hyperthyroidism and ophthalmopathy. Study-level points and caveats: Most clonotypes that expanded in the thyroid above 0.001 also showed up in blood.

This clonotype was observed many times. Its antigen remains unidentified. Graves' hyperthyroidism qualified as stable when ophthalmopathy did not progress within 18 months. The diagnostic basis comprised clinical symptoms, serum thyroxine and TRAb, thyroid ultrasound and orbital computed tomography. PBMCs were sourced from around 10 ml fresh peripheral blood. The germline CDR1 and CDR2 sequences are DFQATT and SNEGSKA (reference sequence). The CDR3 consists of 13 residues. The ends were cut back, 3 bases at V and 2 bases at J, with 9 bases in the middle. TCR beta CDR3 sequences were amplified from RNA transcripts. HTBI primers were the set used in a first-round RT-PCR of the TCR CDR3. A single record per CDR3 protein comes from TCRdb applying MiXCR to the multiplex PCR reads. The data show a few hundred thousand distinct CDR3 sequences, 20% to 25% seen once.

Specimen: blood. The receptor comes from a man between 45 and 60 years old with Graves' hyperthyroidism. The chain combines TRBV20-1 with TRBJ2-3; possibly TRBD1 for D (6 bases). The CDR3 bases are TGCAGTGCTAGTCCAGGGGACACAGATACGCAGTATTTT. Translating it yields CSASPGDTDTQYF.